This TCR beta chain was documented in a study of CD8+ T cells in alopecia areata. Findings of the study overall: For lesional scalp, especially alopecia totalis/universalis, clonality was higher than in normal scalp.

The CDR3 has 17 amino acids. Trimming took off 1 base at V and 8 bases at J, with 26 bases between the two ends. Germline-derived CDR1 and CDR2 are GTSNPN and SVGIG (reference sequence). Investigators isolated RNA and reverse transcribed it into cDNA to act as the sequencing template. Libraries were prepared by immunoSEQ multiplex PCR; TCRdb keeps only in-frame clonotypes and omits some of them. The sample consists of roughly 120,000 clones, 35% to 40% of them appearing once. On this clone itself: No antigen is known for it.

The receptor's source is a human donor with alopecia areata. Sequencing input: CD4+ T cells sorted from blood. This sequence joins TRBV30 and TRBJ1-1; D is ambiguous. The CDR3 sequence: CAWSERIRNRERREAFF. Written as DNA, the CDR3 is TGTGCCTGGAGTGAACGAATCCGAAACCGGGAAAGAAGAGAAGCTTTCTTT.